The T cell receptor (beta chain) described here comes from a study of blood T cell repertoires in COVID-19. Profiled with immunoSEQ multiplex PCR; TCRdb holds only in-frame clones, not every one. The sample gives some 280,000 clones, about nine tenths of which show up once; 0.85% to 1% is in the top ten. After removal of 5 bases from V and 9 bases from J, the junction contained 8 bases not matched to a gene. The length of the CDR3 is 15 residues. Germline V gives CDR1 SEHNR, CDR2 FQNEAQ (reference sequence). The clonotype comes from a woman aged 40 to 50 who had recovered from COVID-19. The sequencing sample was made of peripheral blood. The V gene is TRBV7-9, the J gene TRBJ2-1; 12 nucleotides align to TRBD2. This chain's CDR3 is CASSALAGGPGEQFF. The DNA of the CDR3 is TGTGCCAGCAGCGCCCTAGCGGGAGGGCCGGGTGAGCAGTTCTTC.